This T cell receptor (beta chain) was documented in a study of beta chain features in type 1 diabetes. Points from the study as a whole: Healthy donors had naive, central memory and Treg TCRB repertoires that appeared less similar than those seen among patients.

Investigators reverse transcribed all isolated RNA, so they sequenced expressed TCRB transcripts. The table came from immunoSEQ multiplex PCR; TCRdb's copy has only in-frame clones and leaves some out. The sample contains approximately 15,000 clones, over 40% of which appear only once. This clone has just a few counts. Its target is not known. A single heparinised blood sample, averaging about 100 mL, was obtained per donor. CD45RO/CCR7/CD25/CD127/CD95/CD27 sorting isolated CD4+ naive, central memory, regulatory and stem cell-like memory cells. J was trimmed by 5 bases and V by 4 bases; bases with no gene match: 14. This CDR3 spans 17 amino acids. Germline CDR1 and CDR2: LGHNA and YSLEER.

The source of this sequence is a woman between 40 and 55 years old in good health. V and J are TRBV4-3 and TRBJ2-1; TRBD2 agrees at 7 bases. Specimen: stem cell memory CD4+ T cells from blood. The CDR3, as DNA: TGCGCCAGCAGCCCCCCGGTTAAGAGCGGGAATAACAATGAGCAGTTCTTC. This translates into CASSPPVKSGNNNEQFF.